This T cell receptor beta chain was recovered during a study of blood T cell repertoires in COVID-19. Study in general: COVID-19 samples, acute and convalescent, were from the United States, Italy and Spain.

Germline V gene data show CDR1 as SGHAT and CDR2 as FQNNGV. J was trimmed by 4 bases and V by 5 bases; bases with no gene match: 6. CDR3 size: 15 residues. Sequenced by immunoSEQ multiplex PCR; TCRdb stores in-frame clones only, minus some. The sample consists of about 200,000 clones, almost 85% of them appearing once. Sequenced input: peripheral blood. This TCR came from a woman aged 50 to 60 with active or convalescent COVID-19. This rearrangement joins TRBV11-2 to TRBJ1-5; TRBD1 aligns across 9 bases. The CDR3 DNA reads TGTGCCAGCAGCCTTGGACAGGGGTCAAATCAGCCCCAGCATTTT. The encoded protein is CASSLGQGSNQPQHF.